The clone carrying this T cell receptor beta chain was observed a few times. Antigen specificity is unknown. The CDR3 runs to 15 residues. Germline V gives CDR1 MNHEY, CDR2 SVGAGI. The V and J ends lost 7 bases and 2 bases, in that order; junction bases with no gene match: 8. This sample is part of a study of T cells in localized non-small cell lung cancer. The repertoire was sequenced with immunoSEQ multiplex PCR; TCRdb's copy has only in-frame clones and lacks some. This table holds about 40,000 clones, 80% to 85% found once. General observations from the study: Because only a single region of the tumor was sequenced, heterogeneity remains possible.

The clonotype originates from a male donor older than 55 with stage II lung adenocarcinoma. Sample: peripheral blood mononuclear cells, taken before any cancer treatment. The rearrangement joins TRBV6-5 to TRBJ2-4; 7 bases are a match to TRBD1. The CDR3 coding sequence is TGTGCCAGCACCGCCCCAGGGGGAACCAAAAACATTCAGTACTTC. It encodes CASTAPGGTKNIQYF.